The T cell receptor beta chain under discussion was sequenced for a study of spatial heterogeneity in lung cancer. Overall study context: The average appearance count of each unique TCR and UMI combination in raw reads was more than ten.

Specified time point: sample taken at primary tumor resection. Unsorted tumor, nontumor lung tissue or cryopreserved PBMC supplied the whole RNA. As concerns this clonotype: The target antigen is unknown.

Study-wide results and limits: Among blood samples, ubiquitous expanded tumor TCRs appeared more at resection than at follow-up.

TCRdb redid the calling of the 5' RACE reads with MiXCR, one entry per CDR3 protein. The sample yields some 37,000 distinct CDR3 sequences, 7.5% seen once. The specimen was PBMCs, collected at surgery. This clonotype was sampled from a male donor with early-stage non-small cell lung cancer.

The CDR3 spells CASSQDGGTVNEKLFF. As DNA, the CDR3 is TGTGCCAGCAGCCAAGATGGGGGGACAGTTAATGAAAAACTGTTTTTT. The rearrangement links TRBV3-1 to TRBJ1-4, with TRBD1 matching over 7 bases. The CDR3 covers 16 residues. CDR1 and CDR2 (germline): LGHDT, YNNKEL (reference sequence). The ends lost 0 bases at V and 4 bases at J; junction bases unmatched: 5.